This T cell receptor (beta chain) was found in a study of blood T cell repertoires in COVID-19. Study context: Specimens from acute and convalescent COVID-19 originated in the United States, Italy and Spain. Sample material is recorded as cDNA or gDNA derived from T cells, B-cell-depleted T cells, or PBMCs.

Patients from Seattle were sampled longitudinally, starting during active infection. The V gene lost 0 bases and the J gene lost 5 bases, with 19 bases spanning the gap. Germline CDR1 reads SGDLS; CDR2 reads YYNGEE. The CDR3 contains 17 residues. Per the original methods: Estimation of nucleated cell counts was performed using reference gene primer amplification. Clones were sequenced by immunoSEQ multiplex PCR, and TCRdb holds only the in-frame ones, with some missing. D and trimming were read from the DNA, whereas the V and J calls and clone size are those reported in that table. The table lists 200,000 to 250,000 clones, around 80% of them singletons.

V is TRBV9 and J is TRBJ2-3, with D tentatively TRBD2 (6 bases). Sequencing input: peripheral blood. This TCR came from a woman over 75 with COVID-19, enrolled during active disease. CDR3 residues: CASSVATGQAGKDTQYF. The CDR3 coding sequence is TGTGCCAGCAGCGTAGCTACAGGTCAAGCGGGTAAAGATACGCAGTATTTT.